This TCR beta chain was sequenced in a study of metastatic and nonmetastatic thyroid tumors (TCRdb year 2020). About the full investigation: For patients with malignant and with benign thyroid disease, the researchers compared repertoires between peripheral blood samples and tumor or nodule tissue samples.

On this clone: No antigen is known for it. No base quality values were provided; no much bigger clone lies one nucleotide off.

Summary of the overall study and its limitations: In both blood and tumor samples, malignant tumors were reported to have significantly higher TCR beta diversity than benign nodules.

No patient had received any treatment before thyroid surgery. Using T-cell receptor beta sequencing, the study looked back at clinical samples from patients collected from about 2011 to 2018. Library preparation was by PCR. The sequencer listed for this sample is Illumina HiSeq 4000. High-throughput sequencing was used to profile the TCR beta-chain CDR3 region of each patient. As for the authors' bioinformatics: The researchers built a classifier to tell apart papillary thyroid cancer patients with distant metastasis, based on CDR3 differences among clinicopathological groups. The Shannon index was used to measure repertoire diversity, and the Morisita-Horn index was used to measure how similar tumor and blood repertoires were. The public reads were run again by TCRdb, first through fastp at Q25 and then through MiXCR, and only productive beta chains were kept. In this record, the V and J calls reflect TCRdb's handling and not the investigators' own analysis. The sample contains about 16,000 clones, around 13% of them found a single time. The top ten clonotypes cover roughly 31% of the sample.

The germline V gene yields MGHRA for CDR1 and YSYEKL for CDR2. Trimming takes 4 bases off V and 1 base off J; junction bases not matched to a gene: 6. The CDR3 has 16 amino acids, counting the end cysteine and phenylalanine. The sequence is cut down to CDR3 DNA, 48 bases in frame from base 1. The sample consisted of blood. The chain joins TRBV4-1 to TRBJ2-2, and TRBD2 matches 7 of the central bases. This receptor was obtained from a female donor with papillary thyroid cancer or a benign thyroid nodule (not recorded which). Some clones in this sample may be carry-over from other donors' samples. The DNA sequence is TGCGCCAGCAGCCTTACCCCTAGCGGGAACACCGGGGAGCTGTTTTTT. This encodes CASSLTPSGNTGELFF.